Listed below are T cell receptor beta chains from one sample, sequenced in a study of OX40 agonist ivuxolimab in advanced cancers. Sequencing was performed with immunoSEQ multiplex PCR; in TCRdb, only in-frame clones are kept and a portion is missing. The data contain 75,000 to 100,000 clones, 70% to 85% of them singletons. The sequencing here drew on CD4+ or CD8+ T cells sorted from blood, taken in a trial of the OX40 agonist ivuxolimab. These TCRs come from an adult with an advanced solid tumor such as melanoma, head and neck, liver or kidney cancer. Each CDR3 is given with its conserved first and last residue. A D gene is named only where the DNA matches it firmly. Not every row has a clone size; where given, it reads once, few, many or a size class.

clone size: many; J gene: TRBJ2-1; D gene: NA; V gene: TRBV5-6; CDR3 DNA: TGTGCCAGCAGCACCTCTAATGACAATGAGCAGTTCTTC; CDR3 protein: CASSTSNDNEQFF
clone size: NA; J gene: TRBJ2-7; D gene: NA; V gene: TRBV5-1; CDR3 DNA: TGCGCCAGCAGCTTGGAGGGTAGCGGTCCCTCGGGAAACGAGCAGTACTTC; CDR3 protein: CASSLEGSGPSGNEQYF
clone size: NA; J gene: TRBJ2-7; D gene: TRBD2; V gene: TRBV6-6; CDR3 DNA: TGTGCCAGCAGCCACCCCCCCGCGGGAGAGGGATACGAGCAGTACTTC; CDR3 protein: CASSHPPAGEGYEQYF
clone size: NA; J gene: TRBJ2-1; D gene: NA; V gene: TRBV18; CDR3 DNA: TGTGCCAGCTCTAAGAGCGATTCCGGCAATGAGCAGTTCTTC; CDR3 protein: CASSKSDSGNEQFF
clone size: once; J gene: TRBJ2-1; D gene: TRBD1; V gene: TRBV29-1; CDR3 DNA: TGCAGCGCATGGACAGGGGTCTCCAATGAGCAGTTCTTC; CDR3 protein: CSAWTGVSNEQFF
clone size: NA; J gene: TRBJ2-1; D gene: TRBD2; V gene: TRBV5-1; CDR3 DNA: TGCGCCAGTAATAGCGGGAACAGATTTAGTGAGCAGTTCTTC; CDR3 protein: CASNSGNRFSEQFF
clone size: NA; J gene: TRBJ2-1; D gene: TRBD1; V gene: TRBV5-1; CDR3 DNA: TGCGCCAGCAGCAACCAACAGGGGGCGCGGAATGAGCAGTTCTTC; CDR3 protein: CASSNQQGARNEQFF
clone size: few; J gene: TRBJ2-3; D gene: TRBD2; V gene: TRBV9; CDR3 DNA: TGTGCCAGCAGCGGTGGGCTAGCGGAAAGCACAGATACGCAGTATTTT; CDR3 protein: CASSGGLAESTDTQYF
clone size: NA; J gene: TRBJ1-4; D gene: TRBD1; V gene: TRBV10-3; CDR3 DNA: TGTGCCACCCGACAGGGTAGCATGACTGAAAAACTGTTTTTT; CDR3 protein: CATRQGSMTEKLFF
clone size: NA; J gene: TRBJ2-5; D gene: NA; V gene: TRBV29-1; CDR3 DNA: TGCAGCGCCCTATTGTTGGAGACCCAGTACTTC; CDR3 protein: CSALLLETQYF